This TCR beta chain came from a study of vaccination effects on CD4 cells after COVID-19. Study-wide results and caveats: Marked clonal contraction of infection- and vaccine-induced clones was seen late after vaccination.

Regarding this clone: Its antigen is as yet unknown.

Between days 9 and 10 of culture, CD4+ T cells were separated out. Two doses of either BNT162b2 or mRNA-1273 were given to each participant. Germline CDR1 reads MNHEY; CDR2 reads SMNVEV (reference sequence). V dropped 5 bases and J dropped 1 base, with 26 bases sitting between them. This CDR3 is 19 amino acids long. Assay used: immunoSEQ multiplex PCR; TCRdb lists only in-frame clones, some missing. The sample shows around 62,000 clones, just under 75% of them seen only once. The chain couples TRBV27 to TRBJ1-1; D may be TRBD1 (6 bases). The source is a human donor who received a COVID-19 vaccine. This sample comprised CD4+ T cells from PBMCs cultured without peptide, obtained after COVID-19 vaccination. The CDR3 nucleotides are TGTGCCAGCAGTGATTCGGCTCGCTTCAAGGGGGTTACGAACACTGAAGCTTTCTTT. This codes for CASSDSARFKGVTNTEAFF.